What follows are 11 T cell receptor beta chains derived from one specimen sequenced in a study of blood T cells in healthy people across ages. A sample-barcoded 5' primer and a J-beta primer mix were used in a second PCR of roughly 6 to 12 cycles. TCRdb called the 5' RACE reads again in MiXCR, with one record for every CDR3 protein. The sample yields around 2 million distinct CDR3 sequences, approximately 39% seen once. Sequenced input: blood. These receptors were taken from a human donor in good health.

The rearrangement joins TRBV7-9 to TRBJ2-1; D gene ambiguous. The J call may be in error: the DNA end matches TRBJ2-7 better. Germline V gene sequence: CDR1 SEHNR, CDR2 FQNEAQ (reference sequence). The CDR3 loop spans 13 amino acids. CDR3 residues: CASSLDTHNEQYF. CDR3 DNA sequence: TGTGCCAGCAGCTTAGACACCCACAATGAGCAGTACTTC.

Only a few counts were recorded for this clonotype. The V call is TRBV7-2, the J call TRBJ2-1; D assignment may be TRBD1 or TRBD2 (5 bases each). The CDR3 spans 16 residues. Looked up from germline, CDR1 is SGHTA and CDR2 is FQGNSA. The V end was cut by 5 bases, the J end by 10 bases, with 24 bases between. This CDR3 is CASSTHGTVGYGEQFF. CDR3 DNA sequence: TGTGCCAGCAGCACCCACGGGACGGTCGGGTATGGGGAGCAGTTCTTC.

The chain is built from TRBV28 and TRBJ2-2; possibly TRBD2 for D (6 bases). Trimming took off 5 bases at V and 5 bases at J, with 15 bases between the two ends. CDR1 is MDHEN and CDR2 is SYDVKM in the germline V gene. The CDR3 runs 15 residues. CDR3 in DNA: TGTGCCAGCAGTAACGGGGGTTCAGTAACCGGGGAGCTGTTTTTT. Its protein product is CASSNGGSVTGELFF.

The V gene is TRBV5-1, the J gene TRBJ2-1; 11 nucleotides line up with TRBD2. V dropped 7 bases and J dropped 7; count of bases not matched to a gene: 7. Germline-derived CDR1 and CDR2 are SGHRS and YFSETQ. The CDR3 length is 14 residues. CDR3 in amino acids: CASAPGLAANEQFF. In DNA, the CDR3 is TGCGCCAGCGCTCCGGGACTAGCGGCTAATGAGCAGTTCTTC.

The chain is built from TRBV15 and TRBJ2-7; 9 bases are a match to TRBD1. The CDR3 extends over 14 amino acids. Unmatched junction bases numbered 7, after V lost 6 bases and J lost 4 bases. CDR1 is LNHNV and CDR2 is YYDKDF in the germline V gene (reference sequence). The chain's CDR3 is CATRETGGLYEQYF. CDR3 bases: TGTGCCACCAGGGAAACAGGGGGCCTGTACGAGCAGTACTTC.

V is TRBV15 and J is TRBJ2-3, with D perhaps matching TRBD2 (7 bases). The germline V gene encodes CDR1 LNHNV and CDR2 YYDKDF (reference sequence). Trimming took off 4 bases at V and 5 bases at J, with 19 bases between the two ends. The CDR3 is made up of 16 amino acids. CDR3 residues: CATSKTRGGAGDTQYF. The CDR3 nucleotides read TGTGCCACCAGCAAGACGCGAGGGGGGGCGGGAGATACGCAGTATTTT.

The CDR3 loop is CASSPTGVRQETQYF. The CDR3 DNA sequence: TGTGCCAGCAGCCCCACAGGGGTACGGCAAGAGACCCAGTACTTC. V and J are TRBV7-8 and TRBJ2-5; 7 bases are a match to TRBD1. This CDR3 is 15 amino acids long. From germline, CDR1 is SGHVS and CDR2 FQNEAQ. V gave up 5 bases and J gave up 2 bases; unmatched junction bases: 8. The entire variable domain, with the rest obtained from reference TRBV7-8 and TRBJ2-5, is as follows: GAGVSQSPRYKVAKRGQDVALRCDPISGHVSLFWYQQALGQGPEFLTYFQNEAQLDKSGLPSDRFFAERPEGSVSTLKIQRTQQEDSAVYLCASSPTGVRQETQYFGPGTRLLVL.

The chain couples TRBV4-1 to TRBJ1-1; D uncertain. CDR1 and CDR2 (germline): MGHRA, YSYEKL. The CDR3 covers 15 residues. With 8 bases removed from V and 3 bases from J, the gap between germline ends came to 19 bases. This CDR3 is CASLSFGSRDTEAFF. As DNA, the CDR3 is TGCGCCAGCCTGTCATTTGGGAGTAGGGACACTGAAGCTTTCTTT.

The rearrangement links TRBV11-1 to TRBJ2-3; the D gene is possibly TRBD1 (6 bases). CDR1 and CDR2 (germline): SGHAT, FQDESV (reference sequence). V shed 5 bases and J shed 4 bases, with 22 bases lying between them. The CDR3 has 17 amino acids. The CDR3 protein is CASSRGTGTDLSDTQYF. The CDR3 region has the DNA TGTGCCAGCAGCAGGGGGACCGGGACGGACCTTTCAGATACGCAGTATTTT.

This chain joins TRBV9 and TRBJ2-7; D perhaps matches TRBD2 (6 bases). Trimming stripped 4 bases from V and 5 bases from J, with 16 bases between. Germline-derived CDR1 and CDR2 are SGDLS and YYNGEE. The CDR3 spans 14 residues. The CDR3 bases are TGTGCCAGCAGCCCCCACCTGGAGGGCCACGAGCAGTACTTC. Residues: CASSPHLEGHEQYF.

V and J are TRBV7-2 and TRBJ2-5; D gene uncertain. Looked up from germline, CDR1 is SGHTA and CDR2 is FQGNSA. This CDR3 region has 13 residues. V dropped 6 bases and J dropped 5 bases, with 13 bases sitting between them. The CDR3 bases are TGTGCCAGCAGAGAACCGGCCCGTGAGACCCAGTACTTC. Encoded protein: CASREPARETQYF.